The clone carrying this T cell receptor (beta chain) has just a few counts. Germline and junction disagree at one end, which may indicate a read error. The sample originates from a study of cytomegalovirus exposure and HLA in healthy donors. On the study more broadly: Unique TCR beta sequences numbering some 110 million came from 150 million to 200 million T cells in an earlier analysis.

Germline loops: CDR1 ENHRY, CDR2 SYGVKD. The CDR3 contains 15 residues. Use of 60 Vbeta and 13 Jbeta primers characterized the PCR. Profiling relied on immunoSEQ multiplex PCR, and the TCRdb table lists in-frame clones only, not all of them. The data hold about 60,000 clones, with 70% observed a single time. Sample: PBMCs. This sequence originates from a woman aged 55-70 years in good health and CMV-seropositive. The V gene is TRBV10-3, the J gene TRBJ2-7; 7 nucleotides match TRBD1. CDR3: CASSLRGRGSYEQYF. In DNA form, the CDR3 reads TGTGCCAGCAGTTTAAGGGGGCGCGGGTCCTACGAGCAGTACTTC.